The present TCR beta chain was sequenced within a study of blood T cell repertoires in COVID-19. Looking at the study overall: The United States, Italy and Spain provided the acute and convalescent COVID-19 samples.

Original processing methods: It was from reference gene primer amplification that nucleated cell counts were estimated. Profiling relied on immunoSEQ multiplex PCR, and the TCRdb table lists in-frame clones only, not all of them. The DNA was the basis for D and trimming; V, J and clone size are from that table. The data contain approximately 77,000 clones, 60% to 80% of them seen just once; the ten biggest clones take up about 17%. The CDR3 has 15 residues. With 3 bases removed from V and 2 bases from J, the gap between germline ends came to 11 bases. Germline V lookup: CDR1 MNHEY, CDR2 SMNVEV (reference sequence).

The specimen sequenced was peripheral blood. This sequence joins TRBV27 and TRBJ2-1; perhaps TRBD2 as D (5 bases). The sequence came from a man in his 70s with active or convalescent COVID-19. The DNA of the CDR3 is TGTGCCAGCAGTTTTGAGAGGGTAACCTACAATGAGCAGTTCTTC. Amino acid sequence: CASSFERVTYNEQFF.